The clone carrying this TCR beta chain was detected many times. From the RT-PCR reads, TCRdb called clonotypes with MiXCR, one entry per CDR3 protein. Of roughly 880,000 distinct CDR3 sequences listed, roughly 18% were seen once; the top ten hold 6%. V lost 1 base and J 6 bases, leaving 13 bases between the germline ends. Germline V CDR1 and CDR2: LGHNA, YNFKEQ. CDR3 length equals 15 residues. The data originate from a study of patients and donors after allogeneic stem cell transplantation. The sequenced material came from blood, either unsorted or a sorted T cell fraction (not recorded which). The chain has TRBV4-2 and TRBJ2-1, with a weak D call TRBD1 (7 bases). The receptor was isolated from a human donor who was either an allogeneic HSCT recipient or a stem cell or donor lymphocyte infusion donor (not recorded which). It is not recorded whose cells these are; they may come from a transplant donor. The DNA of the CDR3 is TGTGCCAGCAGCCAAGGCCAGGGGGGACTCAATGAGCAGTTCTTC. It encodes CASSQGQGGLNEQFF.